The source of this T cell receptor (beta chain) is a study of regulatory T cells in long-lasting Graves disease. Whole-study findings and limits: The TCR repertoire of persistent Graves' patients was less diverse than that of newly diagnosed ones.

In its sample, this clonotype was seen many times. The antigen is not known. Time point meaning: newly diagnosed GD, antithyroid drugs for less than 3 months. The TCR library was made from RNA that had been extracted from PBMCs in TRIzol. V lost 2 bases and J 8 bases, leaving 18 bases between the germline ends. The CDR3 has 15 amino acids. CDR1 and CDR2 (germline): MGHRA, YSYEKL. The authors built TCR beta libraries using iRepertoire HTBI primers and Arm-PCR of CDR3 regions. One entry per CDR3 protein results from TCRdb running MiXCR on the multiplex PCR reads. This sample has 520,000 or so distinct CDR3 sequences; around 12% occur once, and the top ten carry 8.9%. These same data were also listed under a study on T cells in Graves' hyperthyroidism and ophthalmopathy. That investigation notes: Within blood appeared most thyroid clonotypes that had expanded above 0.001. Ophthalmopathy cases were set apart from stable hyperthyroidism by a 13 V-J model.

This TCR was recovered from a woman in her 30s with Graves disease. The chain employs TRBV4-1 and TRBJ1-2; D remains ambiguous. Specimen: peripheral blood mononuclear cells (PBMCs), collected at new diagnosis, from a patient treated with antithyroid drugs. CDR3 nucleotides: TGCGCCAGCAGCCAATCCGAAGCCTACTCGGGAGGCTACACCTTC. It is translated as CASSQSEAYSGGYTF.